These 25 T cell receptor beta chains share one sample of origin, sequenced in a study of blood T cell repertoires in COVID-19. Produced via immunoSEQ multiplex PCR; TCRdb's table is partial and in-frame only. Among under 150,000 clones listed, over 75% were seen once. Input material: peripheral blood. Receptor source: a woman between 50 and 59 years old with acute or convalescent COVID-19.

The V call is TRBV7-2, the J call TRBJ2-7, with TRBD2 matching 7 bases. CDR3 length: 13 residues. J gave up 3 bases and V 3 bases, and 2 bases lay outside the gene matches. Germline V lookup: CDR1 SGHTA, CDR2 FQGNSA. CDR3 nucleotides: TGTGCCAGCAGCTTTGGGGGGGGCTACGAGCAGTACTTC. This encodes CASSFGGGYEQYF.

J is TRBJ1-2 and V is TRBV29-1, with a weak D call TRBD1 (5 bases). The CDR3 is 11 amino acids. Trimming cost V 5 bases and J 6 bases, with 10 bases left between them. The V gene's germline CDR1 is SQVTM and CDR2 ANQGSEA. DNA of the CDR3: TGCAGCGTTCCGGGACTCAATGGCTACACCTTC. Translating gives CSVPGLNGYTF.

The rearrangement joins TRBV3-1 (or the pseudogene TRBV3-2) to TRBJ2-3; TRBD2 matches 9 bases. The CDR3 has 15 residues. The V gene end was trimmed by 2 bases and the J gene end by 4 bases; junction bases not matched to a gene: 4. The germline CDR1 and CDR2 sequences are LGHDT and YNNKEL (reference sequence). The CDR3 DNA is TGTGCCAGCAGCCAACTGGGACTAGCAGCAGATACGCAGTATTTT. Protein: CASSQLGLAADTQYF.

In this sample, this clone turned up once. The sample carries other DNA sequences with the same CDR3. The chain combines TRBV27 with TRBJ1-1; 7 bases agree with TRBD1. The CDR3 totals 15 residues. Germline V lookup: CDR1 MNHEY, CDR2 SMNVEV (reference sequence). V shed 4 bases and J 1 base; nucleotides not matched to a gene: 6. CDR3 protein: CASSSNRGGNTEAFF. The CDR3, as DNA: TGTGCCAGCAGTTCCAACAGGGGAGGGAACACTGAAGCTTTCTTT.

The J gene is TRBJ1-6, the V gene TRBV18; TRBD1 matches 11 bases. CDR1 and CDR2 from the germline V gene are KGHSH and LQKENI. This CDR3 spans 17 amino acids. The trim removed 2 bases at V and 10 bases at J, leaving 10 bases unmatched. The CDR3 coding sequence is TGTGCCAGCTCACCAGGAGAAGGCGGGACAGGGGGGTCACCCCTCCACTTT. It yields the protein CASSPGEGGTGGSPLHF.

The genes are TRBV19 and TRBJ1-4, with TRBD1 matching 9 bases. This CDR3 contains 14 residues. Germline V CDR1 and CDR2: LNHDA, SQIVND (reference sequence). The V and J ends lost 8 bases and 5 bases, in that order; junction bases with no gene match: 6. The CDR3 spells CASRDRAGNEKLFF. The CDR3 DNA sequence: TGTGCCAGTCGGGACAGGGCGGGGAATGAAAAACTGTTTTTT. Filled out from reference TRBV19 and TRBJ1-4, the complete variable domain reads DGGITQSPKYLFRKEGQNVTLSCEQNLNHDAMYWYRQDPGQGLRLIYYSQIVNDFQKGDIAEGYSVSREKKESFPLTVTSAQKNPTAFYLCASRDRAGNEKLFFGSGTQLSVL.

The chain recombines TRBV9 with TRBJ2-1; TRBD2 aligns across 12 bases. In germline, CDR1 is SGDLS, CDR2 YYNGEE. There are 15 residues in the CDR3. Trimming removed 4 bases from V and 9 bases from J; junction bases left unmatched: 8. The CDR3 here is CASSPRTSGAGEQFF. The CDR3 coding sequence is TGTGCCAGCAGCCCCCGGACTAGCGGGGCAGGTGAGCAGTTCTTC.

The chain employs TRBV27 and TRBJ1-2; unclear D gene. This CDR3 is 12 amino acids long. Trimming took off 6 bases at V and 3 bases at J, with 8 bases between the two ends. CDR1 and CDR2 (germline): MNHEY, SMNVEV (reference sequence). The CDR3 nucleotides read TGTGCCAGCAGGGGCAACTACTATGGCTACACCTTC. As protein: CASRGNYYGYTF.

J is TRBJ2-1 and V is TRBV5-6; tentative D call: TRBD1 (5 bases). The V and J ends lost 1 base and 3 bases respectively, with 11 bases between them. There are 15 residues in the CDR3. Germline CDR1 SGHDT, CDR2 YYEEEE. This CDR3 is CASSLQGSFYNEQFF. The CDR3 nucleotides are TGTGCCAGCAGCTTGCAGGGCTCCTTCTACAATGAGCAGTTCTTC. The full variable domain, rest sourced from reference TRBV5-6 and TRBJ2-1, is DAGVTQSPTHLIKTRGQQVTLRCSPKSGHDTVSWYQQALGQGPQFIFQYYEEEERQRGNFPDRFSGHQFPNYSSELNVNALLLGDSALYLCASSLQGSFYNEQFFGPGTRLTVL.

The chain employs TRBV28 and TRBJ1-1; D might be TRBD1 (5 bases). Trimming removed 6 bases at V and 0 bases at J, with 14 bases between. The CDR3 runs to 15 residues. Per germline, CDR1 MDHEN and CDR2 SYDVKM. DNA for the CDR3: TGTGCCAGCAGACAGACAGCCAACGTGAACACTGAAGCTTTCTTT. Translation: CASRQTANVNTEAFF.

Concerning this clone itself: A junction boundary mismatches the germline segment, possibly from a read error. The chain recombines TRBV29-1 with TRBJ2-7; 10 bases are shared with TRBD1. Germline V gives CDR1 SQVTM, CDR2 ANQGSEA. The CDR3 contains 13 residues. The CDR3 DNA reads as TGCAGCGTAGAAGCCGGGACAGGGGTCGAGCAGTACTTC. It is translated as CSVEAGTGVEQYF.

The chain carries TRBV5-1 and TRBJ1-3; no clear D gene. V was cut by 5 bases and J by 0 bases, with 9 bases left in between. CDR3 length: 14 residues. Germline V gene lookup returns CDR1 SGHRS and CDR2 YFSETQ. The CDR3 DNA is TGCGCCAGCAGTACTACTTCCTCTGGAAACACCATATATTTT. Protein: CASSTTSSGNTIYF. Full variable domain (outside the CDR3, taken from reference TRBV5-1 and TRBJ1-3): KAGVTQTPRYLIKTRGQQVTLSCSPISGHRSVSWYQQTPGQGLQFLFEYFSETQRNKGNFPGRFSGRQFSNSRSEMNVSTLELGDSALYLCASSTTSSGNTIYFGEGSWLTVV.

The CDR3 nucleotides read TGTGCCAGCAGGTTCAGGGGGACTGAAGCTTTCTTT. This codes for CASRFRGTEAFF. The genes are TRBV12-3 or TRBV12-4 and TRBJ1-1; 7 nucleotides align to TRBD1. The CDR3 is 12 residues long. V shed 6 bases and J 5 bases; nucleotides not matched to a gene: 3.

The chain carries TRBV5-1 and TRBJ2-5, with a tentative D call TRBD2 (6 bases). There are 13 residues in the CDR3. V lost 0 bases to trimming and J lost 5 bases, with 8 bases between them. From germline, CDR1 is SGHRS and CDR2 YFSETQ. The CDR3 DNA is TGCGCCAGCAGCTTGGGGGACTCGGAGACCCAGTACTTC. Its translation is CASSLGDSETQYF.

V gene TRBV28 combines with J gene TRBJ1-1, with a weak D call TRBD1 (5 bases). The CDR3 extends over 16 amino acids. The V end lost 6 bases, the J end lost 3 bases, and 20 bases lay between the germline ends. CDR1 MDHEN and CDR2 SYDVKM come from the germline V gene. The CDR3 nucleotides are TGTGCCAGCAGGGCCGGATTGGGGCAGGGATACACTGAAGCTTTCTTT. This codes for CASRAGLGQGYTEAFF. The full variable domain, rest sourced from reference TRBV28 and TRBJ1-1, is DVKVTQSSRYLVKRTGEKVFLECVQDMDHENMFWYRQDPGLGLRLIYFSYDVKMKEKGDIPEGYSVSREKKERFSLILESASTNQTSMYLCASRAGLGQGYTEAFFGQGTRLTVV.

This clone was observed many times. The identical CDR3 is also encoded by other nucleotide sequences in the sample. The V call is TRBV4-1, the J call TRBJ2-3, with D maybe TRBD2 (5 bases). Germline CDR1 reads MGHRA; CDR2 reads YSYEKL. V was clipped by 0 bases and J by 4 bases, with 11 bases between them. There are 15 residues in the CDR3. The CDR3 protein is CASSQEGLASDTQYF. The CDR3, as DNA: TGCGCCAGCAGCCAAGAAGGCCTAGCCTCAGATACGCAGTATTTT.

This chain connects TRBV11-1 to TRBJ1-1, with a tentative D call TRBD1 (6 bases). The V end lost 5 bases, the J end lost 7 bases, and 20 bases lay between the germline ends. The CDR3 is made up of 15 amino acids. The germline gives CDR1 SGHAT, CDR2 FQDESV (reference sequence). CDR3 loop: CASSRKTGREGEAFF. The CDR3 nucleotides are TGTGCCAGCAGCCGTAAAACAGGGCGTGAGGGTGAAGCTTTCTTT.

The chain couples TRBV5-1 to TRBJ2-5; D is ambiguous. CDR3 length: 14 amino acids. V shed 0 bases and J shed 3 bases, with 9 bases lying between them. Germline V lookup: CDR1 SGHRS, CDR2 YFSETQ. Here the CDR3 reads CASSLDPGKETQYF. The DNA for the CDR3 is TGCGCCAGCAGCTTGGATCCAGGCAAAGAGACCCAGTACTTC. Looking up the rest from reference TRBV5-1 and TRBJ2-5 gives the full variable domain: KAGVTQTPRYLIKTRGQQVTLSCSPISGHRSVSWYQQTPGQGLQFLFEYFSETQRNKGNFPGRFSGRQFSNSRSEMNVSTLELGDSALYLCASSLDPGKETQYFGPGTRLLVL.

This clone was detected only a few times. In nucleotides, the CDR3 is TGTGCCAGCAGCCATAACAGGGGCGCCTACAATGAGCAGTTCTTC. This sequence encodes CASSHNRGAYNEQFF. J is TRBJ2-1 and V is TRBV3-1 (or the pseudogene TRBV3-2), with TRBD1 matching over 7 bases. This CDR3 has 15 residues. The germline gives CDR1 LGHDT, CDR2 YNNKEL (reference sequence). V trimming: 3 bases; J trimming: 2 bases; junction bases outside the gene matches: 4.

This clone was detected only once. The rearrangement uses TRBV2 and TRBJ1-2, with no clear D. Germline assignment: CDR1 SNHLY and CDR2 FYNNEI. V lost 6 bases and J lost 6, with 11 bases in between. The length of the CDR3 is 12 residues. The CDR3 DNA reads TGTGCCAGCAGCCGACTCTACGATGGCTACACCTTC. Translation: CASSRLYDGYTF.

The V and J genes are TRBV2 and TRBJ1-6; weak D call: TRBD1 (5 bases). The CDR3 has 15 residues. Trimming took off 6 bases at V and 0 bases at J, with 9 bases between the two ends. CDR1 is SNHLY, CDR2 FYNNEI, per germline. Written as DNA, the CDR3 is TGTGCCAGCAGCCCCGACAGCTCCTATAATTCACCCCTCCACTTT. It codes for CASSPDSSYNSPLHF.

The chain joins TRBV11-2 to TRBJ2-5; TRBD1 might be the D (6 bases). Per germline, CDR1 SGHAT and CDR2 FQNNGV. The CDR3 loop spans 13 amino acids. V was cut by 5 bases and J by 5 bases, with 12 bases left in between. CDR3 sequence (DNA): TGTGCCAGCAGCCCCAGGGGAACGGAGACCCAGTACTTC. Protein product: CASSPRGTETQYF.

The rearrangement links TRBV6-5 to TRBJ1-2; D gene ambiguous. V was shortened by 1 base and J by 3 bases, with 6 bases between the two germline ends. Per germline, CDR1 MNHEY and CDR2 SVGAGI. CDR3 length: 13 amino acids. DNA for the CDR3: TGTGCCAGCAGTTACTTGAGATACTATGGCTACACCTTC. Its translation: CASSYLRYYGYTF.

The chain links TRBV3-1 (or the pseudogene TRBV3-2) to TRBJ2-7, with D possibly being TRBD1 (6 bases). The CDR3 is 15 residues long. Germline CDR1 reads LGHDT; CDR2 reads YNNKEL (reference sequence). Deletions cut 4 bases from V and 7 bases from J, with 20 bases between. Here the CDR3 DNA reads TGTGCCAGCAGCCTCTCCGCCGACAGGAGGCTGGAGCAGTACTTC. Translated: CASSLSADRRLEQYF.

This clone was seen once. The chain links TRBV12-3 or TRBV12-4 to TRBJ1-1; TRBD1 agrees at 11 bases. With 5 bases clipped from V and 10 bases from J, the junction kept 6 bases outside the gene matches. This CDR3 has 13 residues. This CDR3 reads CASSARDRGSAFF. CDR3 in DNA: TGTGCCAGCAGTGCCCGGGACAGGGGGTCAGCTTTCTTT.